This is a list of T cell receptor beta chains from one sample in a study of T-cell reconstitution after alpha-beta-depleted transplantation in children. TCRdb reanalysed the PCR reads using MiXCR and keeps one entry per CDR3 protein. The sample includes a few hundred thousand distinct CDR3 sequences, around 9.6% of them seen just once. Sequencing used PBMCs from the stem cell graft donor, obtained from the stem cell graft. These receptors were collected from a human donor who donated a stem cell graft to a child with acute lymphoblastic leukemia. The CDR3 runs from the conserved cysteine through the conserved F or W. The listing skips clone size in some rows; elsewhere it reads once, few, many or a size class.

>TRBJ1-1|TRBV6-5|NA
CASGLGQKVSEAFF
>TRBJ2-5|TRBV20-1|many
CSARDPLRQGVETQYF
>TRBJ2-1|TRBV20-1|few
CSARGGAGEPVGGGNEQFF
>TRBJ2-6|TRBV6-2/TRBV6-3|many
CASSDVVSGANVLTF
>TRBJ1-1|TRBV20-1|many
CSAATGTGRNTEAFF
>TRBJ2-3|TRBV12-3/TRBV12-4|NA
CASIGGDTDTQYF
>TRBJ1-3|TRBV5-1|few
CASSLEGATGNTIYF
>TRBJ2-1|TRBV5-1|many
CASTPGHNNEQFF
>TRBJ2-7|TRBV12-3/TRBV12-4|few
CASSLAKGAPYEQYF
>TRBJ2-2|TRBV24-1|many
CATSDFRTGPNTGELFF
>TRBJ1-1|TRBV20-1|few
CSARDPFRGLNTEAFF
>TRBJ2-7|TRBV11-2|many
CASSLTGFPEQYF
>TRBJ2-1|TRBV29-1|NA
CSVLGGWYNEQFF
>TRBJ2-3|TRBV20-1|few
CSARDPSVGSTDTQYF
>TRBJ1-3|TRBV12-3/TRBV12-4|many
CASSETLSGNTIYF
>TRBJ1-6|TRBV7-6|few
CASSARTGEGRSPLHF
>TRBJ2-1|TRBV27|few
CASTWTGQGFNEQFF
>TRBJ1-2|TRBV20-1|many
CSAPTNYEPGQGLYGYTF
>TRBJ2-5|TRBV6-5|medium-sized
CASSPGTSGTQYF
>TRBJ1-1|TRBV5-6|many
CASSTGRMNTEAFF
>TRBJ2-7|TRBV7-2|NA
CASSWGGGEWDEQYF
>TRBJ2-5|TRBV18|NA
CASFQPRDSQETQYF
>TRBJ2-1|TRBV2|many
CASSEAGLAGYNEQFF
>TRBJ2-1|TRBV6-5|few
CASSDLREQFF
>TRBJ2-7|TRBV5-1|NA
CASSFSQGTYEQYF
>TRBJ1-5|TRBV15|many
CATSRGTTGMLGQPQHF
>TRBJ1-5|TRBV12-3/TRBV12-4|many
CASSFQGGQPQHF
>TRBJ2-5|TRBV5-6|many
CASSLVVWAQETQYF
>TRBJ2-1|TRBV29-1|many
CSVGASSGGALNEQFF
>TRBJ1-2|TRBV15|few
CATSGTASYGYTF
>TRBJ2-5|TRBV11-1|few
CASSRRGRETQYF
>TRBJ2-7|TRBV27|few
CASWTVSYEQYF
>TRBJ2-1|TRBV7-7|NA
CASSLFETGVNEQFF
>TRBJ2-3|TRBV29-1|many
CSVVRQASTDTQYF
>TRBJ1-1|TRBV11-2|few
CASSLGTGWGSGIAEAFF
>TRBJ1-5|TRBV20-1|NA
CSACGQLSNQPQHF
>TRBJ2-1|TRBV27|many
CASSSQGDNEQFF
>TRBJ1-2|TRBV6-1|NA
CASSVALFNNYGYTF
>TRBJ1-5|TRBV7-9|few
CASSLDREYNQPQHF
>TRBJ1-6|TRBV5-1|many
CASRDSPYNSPLHF
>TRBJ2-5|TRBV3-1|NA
CASSPPGRETQYF
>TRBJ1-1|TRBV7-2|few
CASSSGQDTEAFF
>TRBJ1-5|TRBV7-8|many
CASVPWGAEPQHF
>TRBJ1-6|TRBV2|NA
CASSGKGLDPLHF
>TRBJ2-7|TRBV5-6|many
CASSQGIEQYF
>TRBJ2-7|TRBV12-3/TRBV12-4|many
CASSSLRPLQDSEQYF
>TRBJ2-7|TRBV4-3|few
CASSQVPGLSKYEQYF
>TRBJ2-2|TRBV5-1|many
CASSLAGTGNTGELFF
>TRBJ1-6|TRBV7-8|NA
CAVRARDGEKPLHF
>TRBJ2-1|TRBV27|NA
CASRRGLGQFF
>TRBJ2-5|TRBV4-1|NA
CASSPRRGEETQYF